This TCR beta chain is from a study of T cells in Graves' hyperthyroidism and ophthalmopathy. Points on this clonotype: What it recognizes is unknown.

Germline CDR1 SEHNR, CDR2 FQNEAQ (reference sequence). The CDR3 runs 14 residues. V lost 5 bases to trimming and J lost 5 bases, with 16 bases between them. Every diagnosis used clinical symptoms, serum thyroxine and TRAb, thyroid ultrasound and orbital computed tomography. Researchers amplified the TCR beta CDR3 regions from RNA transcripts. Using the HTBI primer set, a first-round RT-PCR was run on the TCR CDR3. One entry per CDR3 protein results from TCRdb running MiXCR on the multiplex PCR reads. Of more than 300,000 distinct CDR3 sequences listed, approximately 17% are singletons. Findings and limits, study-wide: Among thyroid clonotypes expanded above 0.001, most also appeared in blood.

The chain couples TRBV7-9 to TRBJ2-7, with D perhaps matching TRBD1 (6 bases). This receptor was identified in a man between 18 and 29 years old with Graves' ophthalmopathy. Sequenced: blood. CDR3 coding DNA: TGTGCCAGCAGCAAAAACTTGGGACAAAACGAGCAGTACTTC. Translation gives CASSKNLGQNEQYF.